A selection of T cell receptor beta chains follows, all from one sample in a study of blood T cell repertoires in COVID-19. Measured with immunoSEQ multiplex PCR; TCRdb has only the in-frame clones, and not every one. The table includes about 190,000 clones, roughly 80% detected once. Sequencing was carried out using peripheral blood. The receptors were sampled from a human donor in a cohort sampled during active COVID-19. The CDR3 runs from the conserved cysteine through the conserved F or W. D genes are given only for firm matches. For some rows the clone size is stated as once, few or many, or as a class when expanded; others skip it.

v_call	d_call	clone_size	j_call	cdr3_nt	cdr3_aa
TRBV5-1	TRBD1	.	TRBJ2-5	TGCGCCAGCAGCTTGGTCGCCGGCGCAGGGGGAAAAGAGACCCAGTACTTC	CASSLVAGAGGKETQYF
TRBV20-1	.	.	TRBJ1-3	TGCAGTGCTAGTGAAGCCTCTGGAAACACCATATATTTT	CSASEASGNTIYF
TRBV19	TRBD1	.	TRBJ2-2	TGTGCCGGGACAGGGAACACCGGGGAGCTGTTTTTT	CAGTGNTGELFF
TRBV12-3/TRBV12-4	.	.	TRBJ1-3	TGTGCCAGCAGCACTAGTGGATGGAACACCATATATTTT	CASSTSGWNTIYF
TRBV18	TRBD1	.	TRBJ2-3	TGTGCCAGCTCACGGGGACAGGGGAACACAGATACGCAGTATTTT	CASSRGQGNTDTQYF
TRBV6-2/TRBV6-3	TRBD2	once	TRBJ2-3	TGTGCCAGCAGTTTCCCAATGGCTAGCGGGGGCCGCGATACGCAGTATTTT	CASSFPMASGGRDTQYF
TRBV15	.	.	TRBJ2-7	TGTGCCACCAGCAGGGACAGCTACTCCTACGAGCAGTACTTC	CATSRDSYSYEQYF
TRBV10-2	TRBD1	few	TRBJ1-5	TGCGCCAGCAGAACAGGGGTTAATCAGCCCCAGCATTTT	CASRTGVNQPQHF
TRBV5-5	.	.	TRBJ1-1	TGTGCCAGCACCTTTAACGCGGACAGCATGAACACTGAAGCTTTCTTT	CASTFNADSMNTEAFF
TRBV7-8	.	.	TRBJ2-3	TGTGCCAGCACCCAAGACGGGTCGCCCACAGATACGCAGTATTTT	CASTQDGSPTDTQYF
TRBV6-5	.	.	TRBJ2-2	TGTGCCAGCATCCACCTTCGGGTTCCCACCGGGGAGCTGTTTTTT	CASIHLRVPTGELFF
TRBV6-5	.	.	TRBJ2-2	TGTGCCAGCAGTTATGTTAGGGGAAGGGGCACCGGGGAGCTGTTTTTT	CASSYVRGRGTGELFF
TRBV19	TRBD2	.	TRBJ2-1	TGTGCCAGTAGTATAGAGGGGACTAGCGGGGGCAATGAGCAGTTCTTC	CASSIEGTSGGNEQFF
TRBV4-2	.	.	TRBJ2-7	TGTGCCAGCAGCCCCGGCCTAGTCCCCTACGAGCAGTACTTC	CASSPGLVPYEQYF
TRBV7-9	.	once	TRBJ2-5	TGTGCCAGCAGCTTAGGGCCAGGACAAGAGACCCAGTACTTC	CASSLGPGQETQYF
TRBV4-2	TRBD2	.	TRBJ2-4	TGTGCCAGCAGCCAATCGGGGGGAGGCTCCAAAAACATTCAGTACTTC	CASSQSGGGSKNIQYF
TRBV14	TRBD1	few	TRBJ2-3	TGTGCCAGCAGCCCGACAGGGGCAGATACGCAGTATTTT	CASSPTGADTQYF
TRBV2	TRBD1	.	TRBJ2-3	TGTGCCAGCAGTAGAGCAGGGGACAGGGGTTATGATACGCAGTATTTT	CASSRAGDRGYDTQYF
TRBV15	.	.	TRBJ1-2	TGTGCCACCAGCATCAGGGCAGGGGCATATGGCTACACCTTC	CATSIRAGAYGYTF
TRBV18	.	.	TRBJ2-5	TGTGCCAGCTCTCCAAGGGGGGAGACCCAGTACTTC	CASSPRGETQYF
TRBV7-9	TRBD1	.	TRBJ2-6	TGTGCCAGCAGCTCACTCAGGGGGCGCCGTTCTGGGGCCAACGTCCTGACTTTC	CASSSLRGRRSGANVLTF
TRBV7-9	.	once	TRBJ2-3	TGTGCCAGCAGCTTAATAGACACCCAATTTAGCACAGATACGCAGTATTTT	CASSLIDTQFSTDTQYF
TRBV4-2	TRBD2	few	TRBJ2-5	TGTGCCAGCAGCCAAGTGTCGACTAGCGGGGGGCAAGAGACCCAGTACTTC	CASSQVSTSGGQETQYF
TRBV6-6	.	.	TRBJ2-2	TGTGCCAGCAATGTAGAGAACACCGGGGAGCTGTTTTTT	CASNVENTGELFF
TRBV7-3	.	.	TRBJ2-5	TGTGCCAGCAGCTCACACGCAGGTCAAGAGACCCAGTACTTC	CASSSHAGQETQYF